The present entry profiles one TCR beta chain with its context. Antigen specificity is unknown. Clones were sequenced by immunoSEQ multiplex PCR, and TCRdb holds only the in-frame ones, with some missing. Seen here are under 1,900,000 clones, about 98.5% observed once, and the top ten hold 0.36%. These data originate in a study of shared clonotypes between healthy human individuals. The CDR3 loop spans 13 amino acids. Trimming removed 1 base at V and 11 bases at J, with 16 bases between. Germline CDR1 is SQVTM and CDR2 is ANQGSEA. Study observations and caveats: Estimated richness was generally greater in naive than memory subsets.

The chain links TRBV29-1 to TRBJ2-3, with D hard to call. Material: naive CD4+ T cells sorted from blood. This sample's subset: CD45RA+ positively selected. The TCR comes from a man younger than 40 in good health. The CDR3 DNA follows: TGCAGCGTTGAAGTTCCGGCGAGCTATGGGCAGTATTTT. Translated, it gives CSVEVPASYGQYF.